This T cell receptor beta chain derives from a study of T cells in tuberculosis. Trimming took 0 bases from V and 4 from J; bases not matched to a gene: 3. Germline V gene sequence: CDR1 KGHSH, CDR2 LQKENI. This CDR3 has 15 residues. Data came from immunoSEQ multiplex PCR; TCRdb stores just in-frame clones and leaves some out. Of about 7,700 clones in the sample, around 95% were seen once. This receptor was obtained from an adult with tuberculosis. J is TRBJ2-1 and V is TRBV18; 7 nucleotides line up with TRBD1. The specimen sequenced was PBMCs. CDR3: CASSPPGTAYNEQFF. The CDR3 nucleotides read TGTGCCAGCTCACCACCGGGGACAGCATACAATGAGCAGTTCTTC.